This is a list of T cell receptor beta chains from one sample in a study of blood T cell repertoires in COVID-19. The method was immunoSEQ multiplex PCR; TCRdb's version includes in-frame clones alone and lacks a portion of them. This table has tens of thousands of clones, about four fifths appearing once. Source material: peripheral blood. Receptors originate from a man in his 70s with COVID-19, enrolled during active disease. Each CDR3 is given with its conserved first and last residue. The D gene is left open where the match is weak. Some rows mark clone size as missing; the rest say once, few, many or name a class of expanded clone.

v_gene,abundance,d_gene,j_gene,CDR3aa,CDR3nt
TRBV9,-,-,TRBJ1-1,CASSALPSGTEAFF,TGTGCCAGCAGCGCTCTCCCCTCCGGCACTGAAGCTTTCTTT
TRBV27,few,TRBD1,TRBJ1-6,CASSPFLDRVINSPLHF,TGTGCCAGCAGTCCCTTCCTGGACAGGGTAATTAATTCACCCCTCCACTTT
TRBV13,-,TRBD1,TRBJ2-5,CASSSTSTGMTETQYF,TGTGCCAGCAGTTCCACCTCGACAGGGATGACCGAGACCCAGTACTTC
TRBV4-3,-,-,TRBJ2-7,CASSPDQRDEQYF,TGCGCCAGCAGCCCTGACCAGAGGGACGAGCAGTACTTC
TRBV4-1,once,TRBD1,TRBJ2-4,CASSQPLTRQGSIQYF,TGCGCCAGCAGCCAGCCTTTAACGCGACAGGGGTCCATTCAGTACTTC
TRBV12-3/TRBV12-4,few,-,TRBJ2-7,CASSLRDNYEQYF,TGTGCCAGCAGTCTCCGGGACAACTACGAGCAGTACTTC
TRBV6-2/TRBV6-3,-,TRBD2,TRBJ2-1,CASSYLAGRSYNEQFF,TGTGCCAGCAGTTACTTAGCGGGACGCTCCTACAATGAGCAGTTCTTC
TRBV2,-,-,TRBJ2-6,CAIQSSSGANVLTF,TGTGCCATCCAGTCAAGCTCTGGGGCCAACGTCCTGACTTTC
TRBV4-1,-,-,TRBJ2-6,CASSQVLGVGANVLTF,TGCGCCAGCAGCCAAGTTTTAGGGGTTGGGGCCAACGTCCTGACTTTC
TRBV6-2/TRBV6-3,few,TRBD2,TRBJ2-3,CASSYSVSGRRADTQYF,TGTGCCAGCAGTTACTCGGTTAGCGGGAGGCGGGCCGATACGCAGTATTTT
TRBV9,-,-,TRBJ2-1,CASSVDGRGDEQFF,TGTGCCAGCAGCGTAGATGGCAGGGGAGATGAGCAGTTCTTC
TRBV6-6,-,TRBD1,TRBJ1-4,CASGPRQGAEKLFF,TGTGCCAGCGGTCCCCGACAGGGGGCTGAAAAACTGTTTTTT
TRBV7-6,-,TRBD1,TRBJ2-7,CASSSRPGQGYEQYF,TGTGCCAGCAGCTCAAGGCCGGGACAGGGCTACGAGCAGTACTTC
TRBV18,-,-,TRBJ2-5,CASSPPSQQETQYF,TGTGCCAGCTCACCACCTTCCCAACAAGAGACCCAGTACTTC
TRBV29-1,-,TRBD2,TRBJ2-1,CSVRREGGLAGYNEQFF,TGCAGCGTTCGAAGGGAGGGAGGACTAGCGGGATACAATGAGCAGTTCTTC
TRBV12-3/TRBV12-4,-,-,TRBJ1-4,CASSLLRPRLFF,TGTGCCAGCAGTTTACTCAGGCCCAGACTGTTTTTT
TRBV7-9,-,TRBD2,TRBJ2-1,CASSRAGGINEQFF,TGTGCCAGCAGTCGAGCGGGAGGCATTAATGAGCAGTTCTTC
TRBV30,once,-,TRBJ2-7,CAWSRGRVRSYEQYF,TGTGCCTGGAGTCGAGGGCGGGTTAGGTCCTACGAGCAGTACTTC
TRBV7-8,-,-,TRBJ2-7,CASSSPAETYEQYF,TGTGCCAGCAGCTCCCCCGCCGAGACCTACGAGCAGTACTTC
TRBV19,-,-,TRBJ1-5,CASSTHPGGRRQPQHF,TGTGCCAGTAGTACCCACCCGGGGGGCAGACGGCAGCCCCAGCATTTT
TRBV18,-,TRBD1,TRBJ1-5,CASEGQASNQPQHF,TGTGCCAGCGAGGGACAGGCCAGCAATCAGCCCCAGCATTTT
TRBV27,-,-,TRBJ1-2,CASSPIPQRQLYGYTF,TGTGCCAGCAGTCCAATACCCCAACGACAACTCTATGGCTACACCTTC
TRBV6-2/TRBV6-3,-,-,TRBJ2-1,CASSPQYNEQFF,TGTGCCAGCAGTCCCCAGTACAATGAGCAGTTCTTC
TRBV19,-,TRBD2,TRBJ2-7,CASSIKGSGIYEQYF,TGTGCCAGTAGTATTAAGGGTAGCGGGATTTACGAGCAGTACTTC
TRBV11-1,-,-,TRBJ1-1,CASSLGRTEAFF,TGTGCCAGCAGCCTGGGGCGCACTGAAGCTTTCTTT
TRBV13,-,-,TRBJ2-2,CASSLAINRGGGTGELFF,TGTGCCAGCAGCTTAGCGATTAACAGGGGAGGCGGAACCGGGGAGCTGTTTTTT
TRBV12-5,-,-,TRBJ2-2,CASGWKGLNTGELFF,TGTGCTAGTGGTTGGAAGGGGTTAAACACCGGGGAGCTGTTTTTT
TRBV5-4,-,TRBD1,TRBJ2-5,CASSRQGNQETQYF,TGTGCCAGCAGCCGACAGGGGAACCAAGAGACCCAGTACTTC
TRBV11-3,-,TRBD1,TRBJ1-1,CASSPFDRVTEAFF,TGTGCCAGCAGCCCTTTCGACAGGGTCACTGAAGCTTTCTTT